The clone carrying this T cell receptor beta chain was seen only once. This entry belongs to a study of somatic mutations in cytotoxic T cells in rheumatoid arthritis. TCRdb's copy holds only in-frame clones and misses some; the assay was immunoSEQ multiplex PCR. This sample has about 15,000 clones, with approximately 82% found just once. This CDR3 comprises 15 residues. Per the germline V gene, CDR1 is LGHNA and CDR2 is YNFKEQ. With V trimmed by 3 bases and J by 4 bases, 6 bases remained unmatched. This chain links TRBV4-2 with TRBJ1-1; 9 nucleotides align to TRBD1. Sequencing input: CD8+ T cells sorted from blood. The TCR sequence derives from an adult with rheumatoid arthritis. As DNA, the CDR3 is TGTGCCAGCAGCCAGGTGGGACAGGGAGGCACTGAAGCTTTCTTT. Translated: CASSQVGQGGTEAFF.